These T cell receptor beta chains were read from a single sample in a study of beta chain features in type 1 diabetes. The method was immunoSEQ multiplex PCR; TCRdb's version includes in-frame clones alone and lacks a portion of them. The data contain 600,000 to 700,000 clones, 10% to 15% of them singletons. The sequenced material came from naive CD4+ T cells from blood. The receptors stem from a young man with type 1 diabetes. Both conserved end residues are part of each CDR3. Each record gives: J gene, V gene, D gene, clone size, CDR3 DNA, CDR3 protein. D genes are given only for firm matches. Expanded clones are given a class, and other clones once, few, many or no size at all.

J: TRBJ2-3
V: TRBV5-1
D: -
size: -
DNA: TGCGCCAGCAGTGAACTAGCCACAGATACGCAGTATTTT
CDR3: CASSELATDTQYF

J: TRBJ2-3
V: TRBV30
D: -
size: few
DNA: TGTGCCTGGAGAATACAGGGCCATTCGGTTCGGACGCAGTATTTT
CDR3: CAWRIQGHSVRTQYF

J: TRBJ1-1
V: TRBV30
D: -
size: few
DNA: TGTGCCTGGAGTGGGGAATCTTCCTTCAACACTGAAGCTTTCTTT
CDR3: CAWSGESSFNTEAFF

J: TRBJ2-1
V: TRBV7-9
D: TRBD2
size: few
DNA: TGTGCCATCGCTAGCGGGGGCCAGAAATCGGATGAGCAGTTCTTC
CDR3: CAIASGGQKSDEQFF

J: TRBJ1-2
V: TRBV5-1
D: -
size: -
DNA: TGCGCCAGCAGCTCCGTCCCAGACAGCCAGGGGGGCTACACCTTC
CDR3: CASSSVPDSQGGYTF

J: TRBJ2-4
V: TRBV7-2
D: -
size: -
DNA: TGTGCCAGCAGCTTCCTTGGAGAGGGACTAGCCAAAAACATTCAGTACTTC
CDR3: CASSFLGEGLAKNIQYF

J: TRBJ2-1
V: TRBV4-2
D: -
size: few
DNA: TGTGCCAGCAGCCAAGATAGGGGCGGTGAGCAGTTCTTC
CDR3: CASSQDRGGEQFF

J: TRBJ1-1
V: TRBV5-1
D: -
size: -
DNA: TGCGCCAGCAGCTTTCAAGGAGAAGGGACTGAAGCTTTCTTT
CDR3: CASSFQGEGTEAFF

J: TRBJ2-7
V: TRBV20-1
D: -
size: once
DNA: TGCAGTGCATTGACAGGCTTGGTGCAGTACTTC
CDR3: CSALTGLVQYF

J: TRBJ1-2
V: TRBV2
D: TRBD1
size: -
DNA: TGTGCCAGCAGTGAGCGCCTCACAGGGGGGTATGGCTACACCTTC
CDR3: CASSERLTGGYGYTF

J: TRBJ2-1
V: TRBV7-2
D: -
size: -
DNA: TGTGCCAGCAGCCCGGGGGCTGAGCAGTTCTTC
CDR3: CASSPGAEQFF

J: TRBJ2-2
V: TRBV10-1
D: -
size: -
DNA: TGCGCCAGCAGTTACAAGGGGTCCGGGGAGCTGTTTTTT
CDR3: CASSYKGSGELFF

J: TRBJ2-5
V: TRBV7-2
D: -
size: few
DNA: TGTGCCAGCAGCTTCCAGGGGTTGCGAGAGACCCAGTACTTC
CDR3: CASSFQGLRETQYF

J: TRBJ2-1
V: TRBV4-1
D: TRBD2
size: -
DNA: TGCGCCAGCAGCCTCCACAGAGGACTAGCGGTGAACAATGAGCAGTTCTTC
CDR3: CASSLHRGLAVNNEQFF

J: TRBJ2-5
V: TRBV5-6
D: -
size: few
DNA: TGTGCCAGCAGGCGTGAGGCCGGTGAGACCCAGTACTTC
CDR3: CASRREAGETQYF

J: TRBJ2-7
V: TRBV6-1
D: TRBD1
size: -
DNA: TGTGCCAGCAGTGCCGACAGGGCGTCCTACGAGCAGTACTTC
CDR3: CASSADRASYEQYF

J: TRBJ2-3
V: TRBV20-1
D: -
size: few
DNA: TGCAGCGGAGAGGCCACAGATACGCAGTATTTT
CDR3: CSGEATDTQYF

J: TRBJ1-1
V: TRBV5-1
D: -
size: few
DNA: TGCGCCAGCAGCTTGGGCCCCGAGGGGACTGAAGCTTTCTTT
CDR3: CASSLGPEGTEAFF

J: TRBJ1-5
V: TRBV10-3
D: TRBD1
size: few
DNA: TGTGCCATTAAAGGGGACAGGGATGATCAGCCCCAGCATTTT
CDR3: CAIKGDRDDQPQHF

J: TRBJ1-4
V: TRBV30
D: -
size: -
DNA: TGTGCCTGGAGTCCACGGGCCCAGGGTAATGAAAAACTGTTTTTT
CDR3: CAWSPRAQGNEKLFF

J: TRBJ1-5
V: TRBV7-9
D: -
size: -
DNA: TGTGCCAGCAGCTTACAAGGGATCAATCAGCCCCAGCATTTT
CDR3: CASSLQGINQPQHF

J: TRBJ2-2
V: TRBV5-1
D: TRBD1
size: few
DNA: TGCGCCAGCAGCTTGTTGACAGGGGTTGCCGGGGAGCTGTTTTTT
CDR3: CASSLLTGVAGELFF

J: TRBJ1-5
V: TRBV6-6
D: -
size: few
DNA: TGTGCCAGCCTTAGGGGACTTGGCGGCAATCAGCCCCAGCATTTT
CDR3: CASLRGLGGNQPQHF

J: TRBJ1-6
V: TRBV30
D: TRBD1
size: -
DNA: TGTGCCTGGAGGGTGGGGACAGGGTCTTCACCCCTCCACTTT
CDR3: CAWRVGTGSSPLHF

J: TRBJ2-1
V: TRBV7-9
D: -
size: -
DNA: TGTGCCAGCAGCCGGACAGTTTACAATGAGCAGTTCTTC
CDR3: CASSRTVYNEQFF

J: TRBJ2-7
V: TRBV30
D: -
size: few
DNA: TGTGCCTGGAGTGTTTTTAAGGGGGGGCCGAGCTACGAGCAGTACTTC
CDR3: CAWSVFKGGPSYEQYF

J: TRBJ2-6
V: TRBV18
D: -
size: few
DNA: TGTGCCAGCTCACCATCCCTCTCTGGGGCCAACGTCCTGACTTTC
CDR3: CASSPSLSGANVLTF

J: TRBJ2-3
V: TRBV11-3
D: -
size: -
DNA: TGTGCCAGCAGCTTAGATCGGAGCGACAGCACAGATACGCAGTATTTT
CDR3: CASSLDRSDSTDTQYF

J: TRBJ1-1
V: TRBV5-1
D: -
size: -
DNA: TGCGCCAGCAGCCTATCACAGGGGAACACTGAAGCTTTCTTT
CDR3: CASSLSQGNTEAFF

J: TRBJ2-3
V: TRBV7-6
D: -
size: few
DNA: TGTGCCAGCAGCTTAGCGGGGGCCGGGGAGAACACAGATACGCAGTATTTT
CDR3: CASSLAGAGENTDTQYF

J: TRBJ2-7
V: TRBV30
D: TRBD1
size: few
DNA: TGTGCCTCGATTCCGGGGACAGGCTTGTCCTACTCCGAGCAGTACTTC
CDR3: CASIPGTGLSYSEQYF

J: TRBJ1-4
V: TRBV27
D: TRBD1
size: few
DNA: TGTGCCAGCAGTTTCCAATATCCGGGACAGAAACATTTT
CDR3: CASSFQYPGQKHF

J: TRBJ2-1
V: TRBV7-8
D: -
size: -
DNA: TGTGCCAGCAGCTTTAAGTCCGCCTACAATGAGCAGTTCTTC
CDR3: CASSFKSAYNEQFF

J: TRBJ1-1
V: TRBV9
D: TRBD1
size: few
DNA: TGTGCCAGCAGCTGGGACAGCCAGAACACTGAAGCTTTCTTT
CDR3: CASSWDSQNTEAFF

J: TRBJ1-2
V: TRBV30
D: -
size: -
DNA: TGTGCCTGGAATCAACCAAATCCTCCGGGCTACACCTTC
CDR3: CAWNQPNPPGYTF

J: TRBJ2-3
V: TRBV29-1
D: -
size: few
DNA: TGCAGCGTTGAAGGCAGGAGGTTCCAGCGTGAGACAGATACGCAGTATTTT
CDR3: CSVEGRRFQRETDTQYF

J: TRBJ1-1
V: TRBV29-1
D: -
size: few
DNA: TGCAGCGTTGATGGTCCCAACACTGAAGCTTTCTTT
CDR3: CSVDGPNTEAFF

J: TRBJ2-3
V: TRBV6-5
D: -
size: few
DNA: TGTGCCAGCAGTTACTCGGGGCCGAACACAGATACGCAGTATTTT
CDR3: CASSYSGPNTDTQYF

J: TRBJ2-3
V: TRBV4-2
D: -
size: few
DNA: TGTGCCAGCAGCCAAGGGTTGTTGGCTAATACGCAGTATTTT
CDR3: CASSQGLLANTQYF

J: TRBJ1-1
V: TRBV28
D: -
size: -
DNA: TGTGCCACACGTACCCCAGCCAGGGGAAGATCTGAAGCTTTCTTT
CDR3: CATRTPARGRSEAFF

J: TRBJ2-5
V: TRBV9
D: TRBD1
size: -
DNA: TGTGCCAGCAGCGTAGCGGCCCGGACAGGGGGCCAAGAGACCCAGTACTTC
CDR3: CASSVAARTGGQETQYF

J: TRBJ2-5
V: TRBV7-2
D: -
size: -
DNA: TGTGCCAGCAGACTAGCTCCGCAAGAGACCCAGTACTTC
CDR3: CASRLAPQETQYF

J: TRBJ2-3
V: TRBV7-9
D: -
size: -
DNA: TGTGCCAGCAGCTTGACTCTACGCACAGATACGCAGTATTTT
CDR3: CASSLTLRTDTQYF

J: TRBJ1-1
V: TRBV7-6
D: -
size: -
DNA: TGTGCCAGCAGCCTCTCTACCCACAGTAACACTGAAGCTTTCTTT
CDR3: CASSLSTHSNTEAFF

J: TRBJ1-1
V: TRBV10-3
D: -
size: few
DNA: TGTGCCATCAGTGAGGGACGTGGTCGGACTGAAGCTTTCTTT
CDR3: CAISEGRGRTEAFF

J: TRBJ2-7
V: TRBV5-1
D: TRBD1
size: few
DNA: TGCGCCAGCAGCACGGACAGGGGGCCTTATCGCTACGAGCAGTACTTC
CDR3: CASSTDRGPYRYEQYF

J: TRBJ1-3
V: TRBV5-1
D: -
size: few
DNA: TGCGCCAGCAGCTTAGGGATCTCTGGAAACACCATATATTTT
CDR3: CASSLGISGNTIYF

J: TRBJ1-2
V: TRBV27
D: TRBD1
size: -
DNA: TGTGCCAGCAGTTTTTATAAGGACAGGGGAGTAGAAGGCTACACCTTC
CDR3: CASSFYKDRGVEGYTF

J: TRBJ2-1
V: TRBV2
D: -
size: -
DNA: TGTGCCAGCAGTGAATGGGGCGGCAGCTCCTACAATGAGCAGTTCTTC
CDR3: CASSEWGGSSYNEQFF

J: TRBJ1-1
V: TRBV2
D: -
size: few
DNA: TGTGCCAGCAGTAACGGCATGAACACTGAAGCTTTCTTT
CDR3: CASSNGMNTEAFF

J: TRBJ2-1
V: TRBV30
D: -
size: -
DNA: TGTGCCTGGAGATTTGGGGAGAGCTCCTACAATGAGCAGTTCTTC
CDR3: CAWRFGESSYNEQFF

J: TRBJ2-3
V: TRBV10-3
D: TRBD2
size: few
DNA: TGTGCCATTGGGGCGACTAGCGGGGGCGCAGATACGCAGTATTTT
CDR3: CAIGATSGGADTQYF

J: TRBJ2-3
V: TRBV25-1
D: -
size: few
DNA: TGTGCCAGCAGTTACCCCGCGGGAGATACGCAGTATTTT
CDR3: CASSYPAGDTQYF

J: TRBJ2-1
V: TRBV5-1
D: TRBD2
size: -
DNA: TGCGCCAGCAGCTTACTAGCGGGGGAGGCCAATGAGCAGTTCTTC
CDR3: CASSLLAGEANEQFF

J: TRBJ1-5
V: TRBV30
D: -
size: few
DNA: TGTGCCTGGAGTGTTATACAGGGAAACAATCAGCCCCAGCATTTT
CDR3: CAWSVIQGNNQPQHF

J: TRBJ2-2
V: TRBV30
D: -
size: few
DNA: TGTGCCTGGATCCTTGGGCCTCACACCGGGGAGCTGTTTTTT
CDR3: CAWILGPHTGELFF